These T cell receptor beta chains were read from a single sample in a study of radiation and T cells in renal cell carcinoma. Measured with immunoSEQ multiplex PCR; TCRdb has only the in-frame clones, and not every one. The table lists about 130,000 clones, around 80% of them singletons, with around 3% in the top ten. Material: blood, obtained from a patient whose treatment included radiotherapy and nephrectomy. The receptors come from a woman aged 60-70 years with renal cell carcinoma. CDR3s leave out the opening cysteine and the closing phenylalanine or tryptophan.

CDR3	V	J
ASSIRTSGELF	TRBV19	TRBJ2-2
ASSEVRGENYGYT	TRBV6-1	TRBJ1-2
ASLPGGAGGTQY	TRBV19	TRBJ2-3
ASSLEQSRYNEQF	TRBV5-6	TRBJ2-1
ASSQDRTGGPTDTQY	TRBV4-3	TRBJ2-3
AIRAGADTQY	TRBV10-3	TRBJ2-3
ASSLPGVRQPQH	TRBV28	TRBJ1-5
AWSVGWNGYEQY	TRBV30	TRBJ2-7
ASSLYPLTGEIYSNQPQH	TRBV27	TRBJ1-5
ASSEALLDQPQH	TRBV6-1	TRBJ1-5
ASSLAGVNNEQF	TRBV5-4	TRBJ2-1
ASSVDGTIRAQY	TRBV9	TRBJ2-5
ASSVEFITDTQY	TRBV9	TRBJ2-3
ASSLLDRPTFLF	TRBV19	TRBJ2-2
SVERSYEQY	TRBV29-1	.
ASSPLKDSVYEQY	TRBV18	TRBJ2-7
ASSLAGRDQPQH	TRBV5-1	TRBJ1-5
ASSISRAEKLF	TRBV19	TRBJ1-4
ASTWTGYTEAF	TRBV5-4	TRBJ1-1
ASSKGLAGAEY	TRBV7-9	TRBJ2-5
ASSLGDRVGNEQF	TRBV5-1	TRBJ2-1
ASSLSPRAVYGYT	TRBV28	TRBJ1-2
ASSPPRRSNTGELF	TRBV27	TRBJ2-2
ASSTGTGGEQY	TRBV14	.
ASSKALRQGATEAF	TRBV7-9	TRBJ1-1
ASASGLAVGQQETQY	TRBV5-1	TRBJ2-5
AWTLGGGGQETQY	TRBV30	TRBJ2-5
ASSLDGGNYEQY	TRBV7-2	TRBJ2-7
ASSLSGGGNEQF	TRBV5-4	TRBJ2-1
ASSELAGGYEQY	TRBV25-1	TRBJ2-7
SVGEAGANQPQH	TRBV29-1	TRBJ1-5
ASSAMGLAYNEQF	TRBV5-1	TRBJ2-1
ASGDLEQY	TRBV2	TRBJ2-7
ASSLRTGVNSPLH	TRBV11-3	TRBJ1-6
ASSPHAGTGENSPLH	TRBV28	TRBJ1-6
ASSVSTDTQY	TRBV5-4	TRBJ2-3
ATKFNGYT	TRBV6-1	TRBJ1-2
ASSPNPDTEAF	TRBV18	TRBJ1-1
ASSVPGIGYT	TRBV9	TRBJ1-2
ASNQRRGNQPQH	TRBV6-6	TRBJ1-5